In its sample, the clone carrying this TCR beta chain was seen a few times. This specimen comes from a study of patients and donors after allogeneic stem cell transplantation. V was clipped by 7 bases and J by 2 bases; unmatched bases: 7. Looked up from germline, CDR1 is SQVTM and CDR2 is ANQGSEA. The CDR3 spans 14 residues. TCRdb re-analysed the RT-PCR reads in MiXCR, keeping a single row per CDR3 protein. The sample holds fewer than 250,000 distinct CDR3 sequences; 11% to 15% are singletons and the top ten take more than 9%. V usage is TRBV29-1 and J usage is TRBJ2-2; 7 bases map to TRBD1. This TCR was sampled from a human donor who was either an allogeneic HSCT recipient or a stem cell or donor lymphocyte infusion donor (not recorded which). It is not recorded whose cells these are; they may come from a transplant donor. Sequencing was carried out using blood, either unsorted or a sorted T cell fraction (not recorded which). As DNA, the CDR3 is TGCAGCGGATCCCGGGACAGAAACACCGGGGAGCTGTTTTTT. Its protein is CSGSRDRNTGELFF.